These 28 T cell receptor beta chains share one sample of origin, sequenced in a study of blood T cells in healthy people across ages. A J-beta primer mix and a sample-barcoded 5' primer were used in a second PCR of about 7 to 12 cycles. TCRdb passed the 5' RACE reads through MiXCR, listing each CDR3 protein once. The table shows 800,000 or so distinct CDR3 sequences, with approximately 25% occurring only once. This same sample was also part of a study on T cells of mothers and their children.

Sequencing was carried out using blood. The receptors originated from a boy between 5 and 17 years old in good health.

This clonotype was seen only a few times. CDR3 in DNA: TGTGCCAGCAGCATGATCGATCAGCCCCAGCATTTT. Translating it yields CASSMIDQPQHF. The chain is built from TRBV28 and TRBJ1-5; D not certain. In germline, CDR1 is MDHEN, CDR2 SYDVKM. The V end was cut by 6 bases, the J end by 5 bases, with 8 bases between. CDR3 length equals 12 residues.

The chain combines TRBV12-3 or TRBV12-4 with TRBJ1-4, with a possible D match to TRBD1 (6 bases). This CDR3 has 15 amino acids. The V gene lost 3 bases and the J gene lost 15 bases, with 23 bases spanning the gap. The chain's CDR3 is CASSFSGGREDLVFF. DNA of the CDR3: TGTGCCAGCAGTTTTTCCGGGGGGCGCGAAGACCTGGTGTTTTTT.

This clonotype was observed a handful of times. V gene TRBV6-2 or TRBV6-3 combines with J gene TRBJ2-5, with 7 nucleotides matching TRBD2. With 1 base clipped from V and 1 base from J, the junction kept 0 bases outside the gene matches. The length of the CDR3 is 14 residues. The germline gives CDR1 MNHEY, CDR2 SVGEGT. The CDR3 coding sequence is TGTGCCAGCAGTTACTGGGGGGGCCAAGAGACCCAGTACTTC. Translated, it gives CASSYWGGQETQYF.

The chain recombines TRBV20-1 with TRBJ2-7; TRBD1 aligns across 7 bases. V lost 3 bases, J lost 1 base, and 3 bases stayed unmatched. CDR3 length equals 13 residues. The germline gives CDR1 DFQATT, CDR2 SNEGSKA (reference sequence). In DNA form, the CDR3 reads TGCAGTGCTAGGGGACAGCAGTCCTACGAGCAGTACTTC. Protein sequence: CSARGQQSYEQYF.

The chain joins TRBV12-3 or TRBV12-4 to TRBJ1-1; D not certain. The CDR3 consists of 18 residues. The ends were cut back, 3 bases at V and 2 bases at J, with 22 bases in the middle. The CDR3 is CASSLDGRKKDGNTEAFF. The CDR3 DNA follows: TGTGCCAGCAGTTTGGACGGTCGAAAAAAGGACGGCAACACTGAAGCTTTCTTT.

The CDR3 reads CASSLTDGNYGYTF. In DNA, the CDR3 is TGCGCCAGCAGTTTGACGGACGGGAACTATGGCTACACCTTC. The J gene is TRBJ1-2, the V gene TRBV5-1; unclear D gene. The V end was cut by 5 bases, the J end by 2 bases, with 13 bases between. The CDR3 contains 14 residues. The germline gives CDR1 SGHRS, CDR2 YFSETQ.

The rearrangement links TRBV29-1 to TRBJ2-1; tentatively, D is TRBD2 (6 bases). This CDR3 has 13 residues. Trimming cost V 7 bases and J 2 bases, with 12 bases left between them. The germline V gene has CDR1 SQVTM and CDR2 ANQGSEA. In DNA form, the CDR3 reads TGCAGCGGCCGAACGGGGGCCTACAATGAGCAGTTCTTC. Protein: CSGRTGAYNEQFF.

The CDR3 DNA sequence: TGTGCCAGCAGTTACGGCCGGGACAGTCGTGGAAACACCATATATTTT. Translating gives CASSYGRDSRGNTIYF. The V gene is TRBV6-2 or TRBV6-3, the J gene TRBJ1-3; 7 positions agree with TRBD1. Germline V gene lookup returns CDR1 MNHEY and CDR2 SVGEGT. The CDR3 length is 16 residues. Trimming cost V 2 bases and J 3 bases; bases outside gene matches: 7.

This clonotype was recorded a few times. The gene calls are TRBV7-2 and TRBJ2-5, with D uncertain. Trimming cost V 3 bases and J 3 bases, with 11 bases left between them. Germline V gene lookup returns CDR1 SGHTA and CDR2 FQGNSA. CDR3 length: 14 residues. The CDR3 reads CASSFRTGKETQYF. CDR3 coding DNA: TGTGCCAGCAGCTTCAGGACGGGTAAAGAGACCCAGTACTTC.

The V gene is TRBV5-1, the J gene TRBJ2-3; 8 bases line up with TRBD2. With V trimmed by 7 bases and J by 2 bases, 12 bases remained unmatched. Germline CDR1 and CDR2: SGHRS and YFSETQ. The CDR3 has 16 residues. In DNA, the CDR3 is TGCGCCAGCCGCCCGTTCGTTAGCGGGGTCACAGATACGCAGTATTTT. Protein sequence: CASRPFVSGVTDTQYF.

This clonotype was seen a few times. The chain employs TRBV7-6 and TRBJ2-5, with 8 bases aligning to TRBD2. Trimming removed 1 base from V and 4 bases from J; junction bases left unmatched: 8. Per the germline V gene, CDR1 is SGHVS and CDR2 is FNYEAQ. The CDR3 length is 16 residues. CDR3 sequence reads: CASSLVVAGGRETQYF. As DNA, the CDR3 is TGTGCCAGCAGCTTAGTGGTGGCGGGGGGAAGAGAGACCCAGTACTTC.

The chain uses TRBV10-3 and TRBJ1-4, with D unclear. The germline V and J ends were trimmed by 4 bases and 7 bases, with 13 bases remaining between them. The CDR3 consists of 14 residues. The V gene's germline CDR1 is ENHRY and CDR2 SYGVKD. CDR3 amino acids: CAISVDPLSEKLFF. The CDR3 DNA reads TGTGCCATCAGTGTGGATCCACTTAGTGAAAAACTGTTTTTT.

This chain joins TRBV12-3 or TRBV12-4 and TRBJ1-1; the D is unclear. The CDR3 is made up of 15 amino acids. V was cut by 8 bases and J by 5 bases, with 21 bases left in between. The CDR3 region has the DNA TGTGCCAGCGGTAGAGCGGCCTCACTCGCAACTGAAGCTTTCTTT. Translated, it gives CASGRAASLATEAFF.

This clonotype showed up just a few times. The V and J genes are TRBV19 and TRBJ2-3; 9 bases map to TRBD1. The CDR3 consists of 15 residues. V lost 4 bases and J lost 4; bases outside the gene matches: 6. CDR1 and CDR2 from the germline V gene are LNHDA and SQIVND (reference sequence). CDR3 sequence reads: CASSTGTGMADTQYF. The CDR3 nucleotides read TGTGCCAGTAGTACCGGGACAGGGATGGCAGATACGCAGTATTTT.

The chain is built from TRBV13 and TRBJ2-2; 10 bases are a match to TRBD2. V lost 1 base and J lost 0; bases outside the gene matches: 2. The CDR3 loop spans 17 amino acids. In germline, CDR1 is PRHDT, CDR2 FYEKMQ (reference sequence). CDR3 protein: CASSLEGLAANTGELFF. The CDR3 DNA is TGTGCCAGCAGCTTAGAAGGACTAGCGGCGAACACCGGGGAGCTGTTTTTT.

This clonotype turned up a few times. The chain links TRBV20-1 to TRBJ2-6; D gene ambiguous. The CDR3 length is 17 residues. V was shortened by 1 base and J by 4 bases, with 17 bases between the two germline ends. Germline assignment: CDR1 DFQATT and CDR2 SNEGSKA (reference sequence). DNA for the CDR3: TGCAGTGCTAGAGGCCAGGAAATATTCTCGGGGGCCAACGTCCTGACTTTC. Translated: CSARGQEIFSGANVLTF.

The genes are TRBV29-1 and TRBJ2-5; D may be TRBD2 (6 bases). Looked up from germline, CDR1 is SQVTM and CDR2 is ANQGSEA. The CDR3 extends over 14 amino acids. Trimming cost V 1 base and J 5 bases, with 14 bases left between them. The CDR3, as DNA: TGCAGCGTTGAAGGCGGGCTTGCGGGGGAGACCCAGTACTTC. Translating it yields CSVEGGLAGETQYF.

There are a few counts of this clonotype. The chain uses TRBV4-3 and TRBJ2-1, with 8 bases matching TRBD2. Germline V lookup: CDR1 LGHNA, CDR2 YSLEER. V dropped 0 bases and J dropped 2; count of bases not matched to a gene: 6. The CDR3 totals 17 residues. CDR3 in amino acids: CASSQERAGGAYNEQFF. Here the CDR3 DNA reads TGCGCCAGCAGCCAAGAGAGGGCGGGAGGCGCCTACAATGAGCAGTTCTTC.

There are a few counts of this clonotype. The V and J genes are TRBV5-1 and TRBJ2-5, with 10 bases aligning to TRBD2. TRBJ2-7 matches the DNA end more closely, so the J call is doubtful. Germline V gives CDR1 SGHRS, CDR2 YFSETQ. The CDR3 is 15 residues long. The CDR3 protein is CASSVSGRGDYEQYF. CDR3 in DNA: TGCGCCAGCAGCGTAAGCGGGAGGGGGGACTACGAGCAGTACTTC.

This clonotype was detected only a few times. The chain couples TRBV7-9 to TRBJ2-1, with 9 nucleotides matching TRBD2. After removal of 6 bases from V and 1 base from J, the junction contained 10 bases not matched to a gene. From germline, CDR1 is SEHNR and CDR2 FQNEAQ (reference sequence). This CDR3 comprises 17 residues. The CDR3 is CASRFHPGLASYNEQFF. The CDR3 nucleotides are TGTGCCAGCAGATTCCATCCGGGACTAGCATCCTACAATGAGCAGTTCTTC. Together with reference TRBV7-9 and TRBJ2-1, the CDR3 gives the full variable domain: DTGVSQNPRHKITKRGQNVTFRCDPISEHNRLYWYRQTLGQGPEFLTYFQNEAQLEKSRLLSDRFSAERPKGSFSTLEIQRTEQGDSAMYLCASRFHPGLASYNEQFFGPGTRLTVL.

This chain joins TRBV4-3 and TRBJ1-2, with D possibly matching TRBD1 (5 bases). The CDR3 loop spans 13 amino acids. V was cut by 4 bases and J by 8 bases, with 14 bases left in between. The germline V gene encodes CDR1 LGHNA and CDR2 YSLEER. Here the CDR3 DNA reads TGCGCCAGCAGCCGGAGGGAGACAGCCGGCTACACCTTC. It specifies CASSRRETAGYTF.

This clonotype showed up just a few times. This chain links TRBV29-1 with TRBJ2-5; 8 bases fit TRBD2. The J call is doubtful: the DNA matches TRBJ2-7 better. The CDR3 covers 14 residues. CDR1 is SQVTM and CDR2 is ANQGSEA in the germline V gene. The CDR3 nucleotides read TGCAGCGTGAGTTTGGGACTAGACAGCTACGAGCAGTACTTC. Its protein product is CSVSLGLDSYEQYF.

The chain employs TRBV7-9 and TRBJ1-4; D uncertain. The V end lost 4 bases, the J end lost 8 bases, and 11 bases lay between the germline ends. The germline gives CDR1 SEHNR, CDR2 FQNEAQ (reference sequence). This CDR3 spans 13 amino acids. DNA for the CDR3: TGTGCCAGCAGCTCCCCCCCGGGCGAAAAACTGTTTTTT. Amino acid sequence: CASSSPPGEKLFF.

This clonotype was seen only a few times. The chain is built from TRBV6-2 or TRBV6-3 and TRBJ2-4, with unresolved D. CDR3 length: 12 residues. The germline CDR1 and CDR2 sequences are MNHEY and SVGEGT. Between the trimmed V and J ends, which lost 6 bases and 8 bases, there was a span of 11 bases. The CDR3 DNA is TGTGCCAGCAGAATCCGGCAGGACATTCAGTACTTC. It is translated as CASRIRQDIQYF.

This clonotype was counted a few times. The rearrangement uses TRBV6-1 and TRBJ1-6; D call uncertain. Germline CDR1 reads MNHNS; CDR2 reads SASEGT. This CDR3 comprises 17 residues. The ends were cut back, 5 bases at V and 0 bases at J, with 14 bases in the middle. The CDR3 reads CASSPKQLSSYNSPLHF. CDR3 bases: TGTGCCAGCAGTCCCAAGCAGTTAAGCTCCTATAATTCACCCCTCCACTTT.

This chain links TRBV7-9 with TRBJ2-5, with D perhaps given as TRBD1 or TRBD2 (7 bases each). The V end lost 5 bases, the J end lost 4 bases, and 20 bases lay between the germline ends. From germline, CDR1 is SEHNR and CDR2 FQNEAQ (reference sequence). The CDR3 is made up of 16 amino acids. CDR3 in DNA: TGTGCCAGCAGCATCCGACTAGCAGGGGGACGAGAGACCCAGTACTTC. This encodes CASSIRLAGGRETQYF.

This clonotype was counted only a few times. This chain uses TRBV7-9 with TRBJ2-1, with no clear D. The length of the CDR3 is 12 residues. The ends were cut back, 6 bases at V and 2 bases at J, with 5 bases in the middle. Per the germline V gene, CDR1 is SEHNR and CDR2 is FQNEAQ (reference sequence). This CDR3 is CASRPAYNEQFF. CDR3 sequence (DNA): TGTGCCAGCAGACCGGCCTACAATGAGCAGTTCTTC.

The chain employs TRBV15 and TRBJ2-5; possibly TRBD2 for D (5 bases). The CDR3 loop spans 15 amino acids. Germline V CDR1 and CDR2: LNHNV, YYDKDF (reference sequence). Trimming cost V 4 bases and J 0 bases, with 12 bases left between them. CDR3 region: CATSTGKYYQETQYF. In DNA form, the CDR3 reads TGTGCCACCAGCACGGGGAAATATTACCAAGAGACCCAGTACTTC.